The T cell receptor (beta chain) described here comes from a study of OX40 agonist ivuxolimab in advanced cancers. Overall study: Dose-escalation patients were diagnosed with hepatocellular carcinoma, melanoma, renal cell cancer or head and neck cancer. Treatment received earlier with anti-PD-1, anti-PD-L1 or anti-CTLA-4 agents was allowed, and under 50% had some. Study-level results: CD8+ T cells were the subset that, on average, had more expanded clones than CD4+. Both CD4+ and CD8+ T cell populations in blood had undergone clonal expansion by week 6 at 0.1 to 3.0 mg/kg.

Measured with immunoSEQ multiplex PCR; TCRdb has only the in-frame clones, and not every one. Of tens of thousands of clones listed, less than 80% were seen once; the top ten hold roughly 13%. Note on this clone: No antigen is known for it.

Germline loops: CDR1 SGHVS, CDR2 FQNEAQ. The V gene lost 6 bases and the J gene lost 4 bases, with 15 bases spanning the gap. The CDR3 length is 15 residues. The chain employs TRBV7-8 and TRBJ1-4; D is unclear. This specimen was CD4+ or CD8+ T cells sorted from blood, taken in a trial of the OX40 agonist ivuxolimab. The TCR originated in an adult with an advanced solid tumor such as melanoma, head and neck, liver or kidney cancer. CDR3 coding DNA: TGTGCCAGCAGTATATACGGGAAGGATAATGAAAAACTGTTTTTT. The encoded protein is CASSIYGKDNEKLFF.